This TCR beta chain was recorded in a study of cytomegalovirus exposure and HLA in healthy donors. Study-level findings and limits: In an earlier analysis, in some 540 donors, most V segments appeared productive either ~90% or ~30% of the time. A later analysis reportedly found that, within productive TCRs, an Asian-associated ancestry cluster had fewer N-insertions than the mean observed across the roughly 700 donors. Only CMV serostatus was available as immune exposure information. With high specificity and sensitivity, the classifier reportedly diagnosed cytomegalovirus status.

PCR used 60 Vbeta primers and 13 Jbeta primers. Profiled with immunoSEQ multiplex PCR; TCRdb holds only in-frame clones, not every one. Of about 140,000 clones listed, 70% to 80% are singletons. V trimming: 1 base; J trimming: 4 bases; junction bases outside the gene matches: 12. The CDR3 consists of 17 residues. CDR1 is SGHRS and CDR2 is YFSETQ in the germline V gene. In regard to this clone: What it binds is not known.

This receptor was taken from a woman aged 40-49 years in good health and CMV-seropositive. The sequenced material came from PBMCs. The chain recombines TRBV5-1 with TRBJ2-3; 7 nucleotides align to TRBD2. For the CDR3, the DNA is TGCGCCAGCAGCTTGAAGCCGGTTTCTAGCGGCGCAGATACGCAGTATTTT. This sequence encodes CASSLKPVSSGADTQYF. Based on the CDR3 plus reference TRBV5-1 and TRBJ2-3, the full variable domain is KAGVTQTPRYLIKTRGQQVTLSCSPISGHRSVSWYQQTPGQGLQFLFEYFSETQRNKGNFPGRFSGRQFSNSRSEMNVSTLELGDSALYLCASSLKPVSSGADTQYFGPGTRLTVL.